Included here is one T cell receptor (beta chain) sequence, with context. What it binds is not known. Samples came from axillary lymph nodes draining the breast cancer. TCRdb re-analysed the multiplex PCR reads in MiXCR, keeping a single row per CDR3 protein. This sample carries around 140,000 distinct CDR3 sequences, approximately 20% of them seen once, and the ten largest clones take just over 2.5%. The ends lost 5 bases at V and 1 base at J; junction bases unmatched: 9. The V gene's germline CDR1 is SGHRS and CDR2 YFSETQ. This CDR3 region has 18 residues. This specimen belongs to a study of breast tumors, draining lymph nodes, adjacent tissues. Whole-study results and caveats: Luminal-like breast cancer showed significantly higher tumor–nontumor repertoire similarity than basal-like. The lymph node origin of tumor T cells was framed as consistent with a hypothesis, not demonstrated. Compared with lymph nodes, tumors were less diverse; compared with nontumor tissue, more. The data were judged consistent with most tumor T cells coming from lymph node and expanding in tumor.

Sequenced sample: axillary lymph node tissue. The J gene is TRBJ2-3, the V gene TRBV5-1, with TRBD2 identical over 14 bases. This receptor was identified in a female donor with breast cancer. Some clones in this sample may be carry-over from other donors' samples. The CDR3 loop is CASRPGLAGVRGTDTQYF. As DNA, the CDR3 is TGCGCCAGCAGGCCGGGACTAGCGGGAGTGAGAGGCACAGATACGCAGTATTTT.